These 3 T cell receptor beta chains share one sample of origin, sequenced in a study of blood T cell repertoires in COVID-19. Sequencing used immunoSEQ multiplex PCR; TCRdb keeps in-frame clones, though not all of them. The sample consists of approximately 91,000 clones, about 80% of them appearing once. Source material: peripheral blood. These receptors originate from a man aged 65 to 79 with acute or convalescent COVID-19.

V usage is TRBV27 and J usage is TRBJ2-5, with TRBD2 identical over 9 bases. There are 14 residues in the CDR3. Trimming removed 5 bases from V and 4 bases from J; junction bases left unmatched: 5. Per the germline V gene, CDR1 is MNHEY and CDR2 is SMNVEV (reference sequence). In DNA, the CDR3 is TGTGCCAGCAGTGTAGCGGGAGTGAGAGAGACCCAGTACTTC. Residues: CASSVAGVRETQYF.

The CDR3 DNA reads as TGCGCCAGCAACACAGGGAAGGGAGAGACCCAGTACTTC. This sequence encodes CASNTGKGETQYF. The chain combines TRBV5-1 with TRBJ2-5; a weak D match, TRBD1 (6 bases). Germline CDR1 is SGHRS and CDR2 is YFSETQ. Trimming cost V 6 bases and J 4 bases, with 13 bases left between them. This CDR3 comprises 13 residues.

V is TRBV29-1 and J is TRBJ2-1; 10 bases line up with TRBD1. Germline V lookup: CDR1 SQVTM, CDR2 ANQGSEA. V shed 7 bases and J 4 bases; nucleotides not matched to a gene: 4. The CDR3 has 13 residues. This chain's CDR3 is CSDGTGDYNEQFF. The CDR3 DNA sequence: TGCAGCGACGGGACAGGGGATTACAATGAGCAGTTCTTC.